The 25 T cell receptor beta chains given below trace back to one sample, sequenced in a study of cytomegalovirus exposure and HLA in healthy donors. The PCR ran on 60 Vbeta and 13 Jbeta primers. Data came from immunoSEQ multiplex PCR; TCRdb stores just in-frame clones and leaves some out. There are about 160,000 clones in the sample; roughly 76% occur only once, and less than 15% lies in the top ten. Source material: PBMCs. The receptor set was obtained from a woman aged 45 to 65 in good health and CMV-seronegative.

The rearrangement uses TRBV11-2 and TRBJ1-1; D remains ambiguous. This CDR3 spans 13 amino acids. Germline V lookup: CDR1 SGHAT, CDR2 FQNNGV. V was pared by 5 bases and J by 6 bases, with 13 bases between. CDR3 nucleotides: TGTGCCAGCAGCCAACTGACTATGGCTGAAGCTTTCTTT. Its protein is CASSQLTMAEAFF.

The V and J genes are TRBV13 and TRBJ2-5; D perhaps matches TRBD2 (5 bases). V was cut by 5 bases and J by 4 bases, with 20 bases left in between. Germline loops: CDR1 PRHDT, CDR2 FYEKMQ (reference sequence). The CDR3 covers 16 residues. CDR3 bases: TGTGCCAGCAGCGAAAAGATAGAGGAAGGAGGAGAGACCCAGTACTTC. Encoded protein: CASSEKIEEGGETQYF.

This clone was picked up a small number of times. This sequence joins TRBV7-9 and TRBJ2-7; 7 bases align to TRBD1. Germline V gene data show CDR1 as SEHNR and CDR2 as FQNEAQ (reference sequence). This CDR3 has 16 amino acids. With V trimmed by 0 bases and J by 0 bases, 5 bases remained unmatched. The CDR3: CASSLARQGFSYEQYF. Here the CDR3 DNA reads TGTGCCAGCAGCTTAGCGAGACAGGGATTCTCCTACGAGCAGTACTTC. The entire variable domain, with the rest obtained from reference TRBV7-9 and TRBJ2-7, is as follows: DTGVSQNPRHKITKRGQNVTFRCDPISEHNRLYWYRQTLGQGPEFLTYFQNEAQLEKSRLLSDRFSAERPKGSFSTLEIQRTEQGDSAMYLCASSLARQGFSYEQYFGPGTRLTVT.

J is TRBJ2-1 and V is TRBV15; D is ambiguous. The ends were cut back, 3 bases at V and 3 bases at J, with 6 bases in the middle. The CDR3 length is 13 residues. Germline CDR1 reads LNHNV; CDR2 reads YYDKDF (reference sequence). The CDR3 spells CATSSNSYNEQFF. Here the CDR3 DNA reads TGTGCCACCAGCAGTAACAGCTACAATGAGCAGTTCTTC.

V and J are TRBV30 and TRBJ2-1; perhaps TRBD2 as D (5 bases). The CDR3 is made up of 13 amino acids. V was clipped by 0 bases and J by 8 bases, with 11 bases between them. The germline V gene has CDR1 GTSNPN and CDR2 SVGIG (reference sequence). The CDR3 loop reads CAWSVRGPDEQFF. CDR3 bases: TGTGCCTGGAGTGTACGAGGGCCGGATGAGCAGTTCTTC.

This chain uses TRBV19 with TRBJ1-1; no reliable D call. The CDR3 consists of 15 residues. The germline CDR1 and CDR2 sequences are LNHDA and SQIVND (reference sequence). V was pared by 1 base and J by 8 bases, with 17 bases between. The CDR3 coding sequence is TGTGCCAGTAGTATAGGCAGCCCACCAGCACAGGAAGCTTTCTTT. Amino acids: CASSIGSPPAQEAFF. The full variable domain, with the rest looked up from reference TRBV19 and TRBJ1-1, is DGGITQSPKYLFRKEGQNVTLSCEQNLNHDAMYWYRQDPGQGLRLIYYSQIVNDFQKGDIAEGYSVSREKKESFPLTVTSAQKNPTAFYLCASSIGSPPAQEAFFGQGTRLTVV.

The chain carries TRBV9 and TRBJ2-5; TRBD2 aligns across 12 bases. The CDR3 is 14 residues long. Trimming at V came to 4 bases and at J to 11 bases, leaving 9 bases not matched to a gene. The germline gives CDR1 SGDLS, CDR2 YYNGEE. CDR3 in DNA: TGTGCCAGCAGCCCACGACTAGCGGGAGTGGAGCAGTACTTC. Its protein is CASSPRLAGVEQYF.

This clone was counted between two and nine times. V is TRBV6-5 and J is TRBJ2-1; 7 nucleotides match TRBD2. CDR1 and CDR2 from the germline V gene are MNHEY and SVGAGI. There are 13 residues in the CDR3. The V gene end was trimmed by 2 bases and the J gene end by 5 bases; junction bases not matched to a gene: 0. CDR3 region: CASSYGLDNEQFF. In DNA form, the CDR3 reads TGTGCCAGCAGTTACGGACTAGACAATGAGCAGTTCTTC.

J is TRBJ2-2 and V is TRBV28; D may be TRBD1 (5 bases). From germline, CDR1 is MDHEN and CDR2 SYDVKM. The CDR3 has 15 residues. V lost 6 bases and J lost 0, with 11 bases in between. In DNA form, the CDR3 reads TGTGCCAGCAGCCTAGGACAAGCGAACACCGGGGAGCTGTTTTTT. This gives the protein CASSLGQANTGELFF.

The chain links TRBV11-2 to TRBJ2-2, with D maybe TRBD2 (6 bases). Trimming shortened V by 3 bases and J by 4 bases, and 9 bases separated the two germline ends. CDR1 is SGHAT, CDR2 FQNNGV, per germline. The CDR3 covers 14 residues. The CDR3: CASSFPSVTGELFF. For the CDR3, the DNA is TGTGCCAGCAGCTTCCCTAGCGTCACCGGGGAGCTGTTTTTT. Based on the CDR3 plus reference TRBV11-2 and TRBJ2-2, the full variable domain is EAGVAQSPRYKIIEKRQSVAFWCNPISGHATLYWYQQILGQGPKLLIQFQNNGVVDDSQLPKDRFSAERLKGVDSTLKIQPAKLEDSAVYLCASSFPSVTGELFFGEGSRLTVL.

V and J are TRBV18 and TRBJ2-5, with 10 bases lining up with TRBD1. The CDR3 is made up of 16 amino acids. The V gene end was trimmed by 0 bases and the J gene end by 5 bases; junction bases not matched to a gene: 6. Looked up from germline, CDR1 is KGHSH and CDR2 is LQKENI. As DNA, the CDR3 is TGTGCCAGCTCACCACCGACAGGGGGCCTGCGGGAGACCCAGTACTTC. Its translation: CASSPPTGGLRETQYF.

This chain connects TRBV18 to TRBJ2-5; maybe TRBD2 (5 bases). The V end was cut by 3 bases, the J end by 4 bases, with 9 bases between. The germline CDR1 and CDR2 sequences are KGHSH and LQKENI. This CDR3 comprises 13 residues. Here the CDR3 reads CASSPGEGETQYF. The CDR3 coding sequence is TGTGCCAGCTCACCCGGAGAGGGAGAGACCCAGTACTTC.

This chain links TRBV7-2 with TRBJ2-3, with TRBD2 matching 8 bases. This CDR3 region has 16 residues. Losses at the gene ends were 5 bases for V and 4 bases for J; bases not matched to a gene: 11. Germline V CDR1 and CDR2: SGHTA, FQGNSA. CDR3 amino acids: CASSPGTRPSADTQYF. CDR3 DNA: TGTGCCAGCAGCCCCGGGACTAGGCCCTCAGCAGATACGCAGTATTTT.

This clone appeared a few times. The chain links TRBV5-1 to TRBJ2-2, with 11 positions matching TRBD2. CDR1 is SGHRS, CDR2 YFSETQ, per germline. J lost 5 bases, V lost 3 bases, and 3 bases had no gene match. The CDR3 contains 15 residues. CDR3 nucleotide sequence: TGCGCCAGCAGCTGGGGACTAGCGGAGACCGGGGAGCTGTTTTTT. It yields the protein CASSWGLAETGELFF.

This clone came up once. The chain links TRBV6-5 to TRBJ1-1, with D uncertain. This CDR3 region has 13 residues. Germline CDR1 MNHEY, CDR2 SVGAGI. Trimming shortened V by 5 bases and J by 6 bases, and 13 bases separated the two germline ends. CDR3 loop: CASSPRTGAEAFF. The CDR3 DNA is TGTGCCAGCAGTCCACGAACCGGGGCTGAAGCTTTCTTT.

The chain employs TRBV7-2 and TRBJ2-2, with a possible D match to TRBD1 (7 bases). The germline gives CDR1 SGHTA, CDR2 FQGNSA. V dropped 4 bases and J dropped 5 bases, with 14 bases sitting between them. The CDR3 runs to 15 residues. Here the CDR3 reads CASSSDREVTGELFF. CDR3 coding DNA: TGTGCCAGCAGCTCCGACAGGGAGGTGACCGGGGAGCTGTTTTTT.

The chain couples TRBV4-3 to TRBJ2-7, with a tentative D call TRBD1 (6 bases). Trimming removed 4 bases at V and 5 bases at J, with 21 bases between. Germline values: CDR1 LGHNA, CDR2 YSLEER. The CDR3 extends over 16 amino acids. CDR3 amino acids: CASSPSLGQGFHEQYF. The CDR3 region has the DNA TGCGCCAGCAGCCCGAGCTTGGGGCAGGGGTTCCACGAGCAGTACTTC.

The V call is TRBV29-1, the J call TRBJ1-1, with D possibly matching TRBD1 (6 bases). Germline CDR1 and CDR2: SQVTM and ANQGSEA. V lost 2 bases to trimming and J lost 4 bases, with 11 bases between them. The CDR3 contains 13 residues. In nucleotides, the CDR3 is TGCAGCGTTGAACCAGGGGTGGGCACTGAAGCTTTCTTT. It specifies CSVEPGVGTEAFF.

This clone was picked up a small number of times. The chain carries TRBV11-2 and TRBJ2-1; D is perhaps TRBD2 (5 bases). The V end lost 0 bases, the J end lost 3 bases, and 6 bases lay between the germline ends. This CDR3 comprises 14 residues. Per germline, CDR1 SGHAT and CDR2 FQNNGV. The CDR3, as DNA: TGTGCCAGCAGCTTAGAAACTAGCTACAATGAGCAGTTCTTC. It translates to CASSLETSYNEQFF.

The rearrangement joins TRBV19 to TRBJ2-2, with D possibly being TRBD2 (5 bases). V was pared by 2 bases and J by 2 bases, with 15 bases between. The germline gives CDR1 LNHDA, CDR2 SQIVND (reference sequence). The CDR3 length is 17 residues. The CDR3 DNA sequence: TGTGCCAGTAGTATAATCGGAGGACGCCCTAACACCGGGGAGCTGTTTTTT. Translation gives CASSIIGGRPNTGELFF.

This clone turned up a few times. The chain is built from TRBV6-5 and TRBJ2-7, with D possibly being TRBD1 (6 bases). CDR1 and CDR2 (germline): MNHEY, SVGAGI. With 5 bases removed from V and 7 bases from J, the gap between germline ends came to 18 bases. The CDR3 is made up of 14 amino acids. The CDR3 is CASSTTGPLREQYF. The CDR3 DNA reads TGTGCCAGCAGTACCACAGGGCCCCTCCGGGAGCAGTACTTC.

The chain recombines TRBV7-7 with TRBJ2-3, with 9 bases fitting TRBD2. The CDR3 contains 15 residues. With 1 base clipped from V and 1 base from J, the junction kept 0 bases outside the gene matches. CDR1 and CDR2 from the germline V gene are SSHAT and FNYEAQ (reference sequence). The CDR3 loop reads CASSLGGGGTDTQYF. CDR3 nucleotide sequence: TGTGCCAGCAGCTTAGGCGGGGGGGGCACAGATACGCAGTATTTT.

The genes are TRBV5-6 and TRBJ2-5; TRBD2 matches at 11 bases. V dropped 0 bases and J dropped 2; count of bases not matched to a gene: 6. This CDR3 has 17 residues. From germline, CDR1 is SGHDT and CDR2 YYEEEE. CDR3 DNA: TGTGCCAGCAGCTTGGGGTTAGCGGGGGGGCGGCAAGAGACCCAGTACTTC. Translating it yields CASSLGLAGGRQETQYF.

This chain links TRBV7-2 with TRBJ2-7; 8 bases line up with TRBD2. Germline V gene lookup returns CDR1 SGHTA and CDR2 FQGNSA. Losses at the gene ends were 5 bases for V and 2 bases for J; bases not matched to a gene: 8. There are 15 residues in the CDR3. CDR3 in amino acids: CASSLLAGPTYEQYF. Written as DNA, the CDR3 is TGTGCCAGCAGCCTCCTAGCGGGTCCCACCTACGAGCAGTACTTC.

The chain carries TRBV7-9 and TRBJ2-5, with 10 bases that match TRBD1. The CDR3 totals 15 residues. Per the germline V gene, CDR1 is SEHNR and CDR2 is FQNEAQ (reference sequence). V shed 2 bases, J shed 2 bases, and the junction held 2 bases outside the gene matches. The CDR3 reads CASSLRTGGQETQYF. CDR3 coding DNA: TGTGCCAGCAGCTTACGGACAGGGGGACAAGAGACCCAGTACTTC.